Below, 10 T cell receptor beta chains from the same sample are listed, as sequenced in a study of cytomegalovirus exposure and HLA in healthy donors. PCR used 60 Vbeta primers and 13 Jbeta primers. Sequenced by immunoSEQ multiplex PCR; TCRdb stores in-frame clones only, minus some. Seen here are about 130,000 clones, around 85% observed once, and the top ten hold approximately 6.4%. The sample was PBMCs. The receptors here all came from a woman aged 25 to 39 in good health and CMV-seropositive.

The gene calls are TRBV4-1 and TRBJ1-2, with D maybe TRBD1 (6 bases). V lost 1 base and J lost 7, with 13 bases in between. Per germline, CDR1 MGHRA and CDR2 YSYEKL. The CDR3 is 14 amino acids. The CDR3 nucleotides read TGCGCCAGCAGCCAAGTTTCCAGGGGATGTGGCTACACCTTC. Translated: CASSQVSRGCGYTF.

The chain couples TRBV28 to TRBJ1-3; D gene uncertain. V lost 9 bases, J lost 3 bases, and 9 bases lay in between. The CDR3 has 12 amino acids. Germline assignment: CDR1 MDHEN and CDR2 SYDVKM. Here the CDR3 DNA reads TGTGCCAGTTCGAGAGGTGGAAACACCATATATTTT. Translating it yields CASSRGGNTIYF.

V is TRBV14 and J is TRBJ1-6; perhaps TRBD1 as D (5 bases). The germline V and J ends were trimmed by 4 bases and 6 bases, with 10 bases remaining between them. From germline, CDR1 is SGHDN and CDR2 FVKESK. The CDR3 loop spans 14 amino acids. The CDR3 nucleotides are TGTGCCAGCAGCCGGGGGGGACTTAATTCACCCCTCCACTTT. Translating gives CASSRGGLNSPLHF.

The V and J genes are TRBV9 and TRBJ1-1; 7 bases align to TRBD1. Germline V gene lookup returns CDR1 SGDLS and CDR2 YYNGEE. The CDR3 has 15 residues. Trimming removed 3 bases from V and 5 bases from J; junction bases left unmatched: 10. The CDR3: CASSGGGGRNTEAFF. Here the CDR3 DNA reads TGTGCCAGCAGCGGAGGAGGGGGCCGGAATACTGAAGCTTTCTTT.

The chain has TRBV6-1 and TRBJ2-1; 9 nucleotides agree with TRBD1. V shed 0 bases and J 5 bases; nucleotides not matched to a gene: 8. The CDR3 is 17 residues long. Germline-derived CDR1 and CDR2 are MNHNS and SASEGT. CDR3 coding DNA: TGTGCCAGCAGTGAAGCGCGCTGGACAGGGGTGAACAATGAGCAGTTCTTC. Translated: CASSEARWTGVNNEQFF.

This chain links TRBV13 with TRBJ2-6, with D unresolved. This CDR3 has 13 amino acids. Trimming took off 4 bases at V and 9 bases at J, with 10 bases between the two ends. Germline-derived CDR1 and CDR2 are PRHDT and FYEKMQ (reference sequence). CDR3 region: CASSSPTDNVLTF. CDR3 DNA sequence: TGTGCCAGCAGCTCGCCTACCGACAACGTCCTGACTTTC.

The rearrangement joins TRBV2 to TRBJ1-2; 8 bases are shared with TRBD1. Trimming cost V 5 bases and J 4 bases; bases outside gene matches: 3. CDR1 is SNHLY, CDR2 FYNNEI, per germline. There are 13 residues in the CDR3. CDR3 amino acids: CASSTGGVYGYTF. The CDR3 coding sequence is TGTGCCAGCAGTACAGGGGGGGTCTATGGCTACACCTTC.

This clone appeared a few times. V is TRBV5-1 and J is TRBJ2-3; 8 bases align to TRBD1. The junction had 5 bases not matched to a gene; V was cut back by 8 bases and J by 3 bases. The CDR3 runs 13 residues. The germline V gene encodes CDR1 SGHRS and CDR2 YFSETQ. The CDR3 coding sequence is TGCGCCAGTGGGCGGGACAGGACAGATACGCAGTATTTT. Its translation: CASGRDRTDTQYF.

This clone was seen a single time. Other DNA sequences within the sample encode an identical CDR3. The genes are TRBV5-1 and TRBJ1-1, with D possibly TRBD1 on 5 matching bases. Trimming removed 4 bases from V and 0 bases from J, with 10 bases in between. The germline V gene has CDR1 SGHRS and CDR2 YFSETQ. The CDR3 length is 14 residues. The CDR3 sequence: CASSVGGMNTEAFF. The CDR3, as DNA: TGCGCCAGCAGCGTCGGGGGTATGAACACTGAAGCTTTCTTT.

This chain links TRBV5-1 with TRBJ2-6; 9 bases agree with TRBD1. The CDR3 runs to 13 residues. Germline CDR1 is SGHRS and CDR2 is YFSETQ. V lost 2 bases, J lost 11 bases, and 2 bases stayed unmatched. The CDR3 nucleotides read TGCGCCAGCAGCTTCTGGACAGGGGACGTCCTGACTTTC. Its protein is CASSFWTGDVLTF.